A selection of T cell receptor beta chains follows, all from one sample in a study of T cells in Graves' hyperthyroidism and ophthalmopathy. TCRdb re-analysed the multiplex PCR reads in MiXCR, keeping a single row per CDR3 protein. The sample has 640,000 or so distinct CDR3 sequences, about 15% seen once. The sample consisted of blood. All receptors come from a woman in her thirties or forties with Graves' ophthalmopathy. Each CDR3 is given with its conserved first and last residue. D genes are given only for firm matches. For some rows the clone size is stated as once, few or many, or as a class when expanded; others skip it.

CDR3 protein,CDR3 DNA,J gene,clone size,V gene,D gene
CASSFTPSNTEAFF,TGTGCCAGCAGTTTCACACCCTCGAACACTGAAGCTTTCTTT,TRBJ1-1,many,TRBV6-5,-
CASSEGEAVGYNGYTF,TGTGCCAGCAGTGAAGGCGAGGCGGTGGGATACAATGGCTACACCTTC,TRBJ1-2,many,TRBV6-1,-
CATSGAGGDGGNPYEQYF,TGTGCCACCAGCGGGGCAGGAGGGGACGGGGGCAACCCTTACGAGCAGTACTTC,TRBJ2-7,many,TRBV15,-
CASSLAGLQPQHF,TGCGCCAGCAGCTTGGCGGGACTCCAGCCCCAGCATTTT,TRBJ1-5,once,TRBV5-1,-
CASSQVTPGRRMNTEAFF,TGCGCCAGCAGCCAAGTCACCCCGGGACGGAGGATGAACACTGAAGCTTTCTTT,TRBJ1-1,few,TRBV4-1,-
CASSPYISDNPYEQYF,TGTGCCAGCAGCCCATACATCTCGGATAACCCCTACGAGCAGTACTTC,TRBJ2-7,many,TRBV27,-
CASSRRTGTYSGANVLTF,TGTGCCAGTAGTAGGCGGACAGGGACCTACTCTGGGGCCAACGTCCTGACTTTC,TRBJ2-6,few,TRBV19,TRBD1
CASSPPPGVGEQYF,TGTGCCAGCTCACCACCCCCGGGGGTGGGCGAGCAGTACTTC,TRBJ2-7,-,TRBV18,-
CASSPWTGTEAFF,TGTGCCAGCAGCCCCTGGACAGGGACTGAAGCTTTCTTT,TRBJ1-1,many,TRBV28,TRBD1
CSVGKLLSHEQYF,TGCAGCGTTGGAAAACTTCTTTCCCACGAGCAGTACTTC,TRBJ2-7,many,TRBV29-1,-
CASSSPLRWRQPQHF,TGTGCCAGCAGTTCACCGTTGAGGTGGCGGCAGCCCCAGCATTTT,TRBJ1-5,many,TRBV6-2/TRBV6-3,-
CASSKGGRNWAEAFF,TGTGCCAGCAGCAAAGGGGGCCGGAACTGGGCTGAAGCTTTCTTT,TRBJ1-1,-,TRBV7-9,TRBD1
CASSYRQGFRTGELFF,TGTGCCAGCAGTTACCGGCAGGGCTTTAGAACCGGGGAGCTGTTTTTT,TRBJ2-2,many,TRBV6-5,-
CASSLEIAGGGTGELFF,TGTGCCAGCAGCTTAGAAATAGCGGGAGGTGGCACCGGGGAGCTGTTTTTT,TRBJ2-2,many,TRBV11-2,TRBD2
CASSYLGTYEQYF,TGTGCCAGCAGCTACCTCGGTACCTACGAGCAGTACTTC,TRBJ2-7,many,TRBV28,-
CASSVPGQETQYF,TGTGCCAGCAGTGTACCAGGCCAAGAGACCCAGTACTTC,TRBJ2-5,many,TRBV2,-
CASSLLAGKETQYF,TGTGCCAGCAGCTTGCTAGCGGGAAAAGAGACCCAGTACTTC,TRBJ2-5,many,TRBV11-2,TRBD2
CASSLRHPRFGETQYF,TGTGCCAGCAGCTTACGGCATCCAAGGTTTGGGGAGACCCAGTACTTC,TRBJ2-5,-,TRBV12-3/TRBV12-4,-
CASSTNNRGSRNQPQHF,TGTGCCAGCAGTACTAACAACAGGGGAAGTCGCAATCAGCCCCAGCATTTT,TRBJ1-5,many,TRBV28,TRBD1
CASSLGTSGRTGSSYEQYF,TGTGCCAGCAGCCTAGGGACTAGCGGGAGAACAGGGAGCTCCTACGAGCAGTACTTC,TRBJ2-7,-,TRBV4-2,TRBD2
CASSPFSNQPQHF,TGTGCCAGCAGTCCTTTTTCCAATCAGCCCCAGCATTTT,TRBJ1-5,many,TRBV28,-
CASSPDRYQETQYF,TGTGCCAGTAGTCCAGACAGGTACCAAGAGACCCAGTACTTC,TRBJ2-5,-,TRBV19,-
CSVGAGGRNTEAFF,TGCAGCGTTGGGGCAGGGGGCCGGAACACTGAAGCTTTCTTT,TRBJ1-1,-,TRBV29-1,TRBD1
CASSPAGPNTGELFF,TGTGCCAGCAGCCCCGCGGGGCCGAACACCGGGGAGCTGTTTTTT,TRBJ2-2,many,TRBV7-3,-
CATRDSSTDTQYF,TGTGCCACCAGGGACAGTTCCACAGATACGCAGTATTTT,TRBJ2-3,many,TRBV24-1,-
CATSDGALSYEQYF,TGTGCCACCAGTGATGGGGCCCTCTCCTACGAGCAGTACTTC,TRBJ2-7,many,TRBV24-1,-
CANSWGLAYEQYF,TGTGCCAACAGTTGGGGACTAGCCTACGAGCAGTACTTC,TRBJ2-7,-,TRBV12-3/TRBV12-4,TRBD2
CATTTFMNTEAFF,TGTGCCACCACAACGTTCATGAACACTGAAGCTTTCTTT,TRBJ1-1,many,TRBV6-2/TRBV6-3,-
CASSSIGGSSYEQYF,TGTGCCAGCAGCTCAATCGGGGGAAGCTCCTACGAGCAGTACTTC,TRBJ2-7,-,TRBV7-9,-
CASRPDRVVDTEAFF,TGTGCCAGCAGACCAGACAGGGTTGTTGACACTGAAGCTTTCTTT,TRBJ1-1,-,TRBV28,TRBD1
CASSAPTRPRGYEQYF,TGTGCCAGCAGCGCCCCAACTAGACCACGAGGATACGAGCAGTACTTC,TRBJ2-7,few,TRBV11-2,-
CASSLWGGPRPNQETQYF,TGTGCCAGCAGCTTATGGGGTGGCCCACGACCAAATCAAGAGACCCAGTACTTC,TRBJ2-5,-,TRBV11-1,-
CASSSHLAYEQYF,TGTGCCAGCAGTTCACACCTCGCCTACGAGCAGTACTTC,TRBJ2-7,-,TRBV28,-
CAIRAGQGLGASYEQYF,TGTGCCATCAGGGCGGGACAGGGTCTGGGTGCCTCCTACGAGCAGTACTTC,TRBJ2-7,-,TRBV10-3,TRBD1
CASSWQAYNQPQHF,TGTGCCAGCAGCTGGCAGGCCTACAATCAGCCCCAGCATTTT,TRBJ1-5,-,TRBV5-5,-
CASSLPGTEQETQYF,TGTGCCAGCAGCCTCCCAGGGACGGAGCAAGAGACCCAGTACTTC,TRBJ2-5,-,TRBV7-8,-
CASSIGGGDQPQHF,TGTGCCAGTAGTATTGGGGGGGGAGATCAGCCCCAGCATTTT,TRBJ1-5,-,TRBV19,-
CASGGQYEQYF,TGTGCCAGCGGTGGACAGTACGAGCAGTACTTC,TRBJ2-7,many,TRBV6-1,-
CASTNHQGTVEQYF,TGTGCCAGCACTAACCACCAGGGGACGGTCGAGCAGTACTTC,TRBJ2-7,many,TRBV28,-
CSVEWGERAGEQYF,TGCAGCGTTGAATGGGGGGAGAGGGCCGGCGAGCAGTACTTC,TRBJ2-7,many,TRBV29-1,-
CASSQGATNEKLFF,TGCGCCAGCAGTCAGGGTGCAACTAATGAAAAACTGTTTTTT,TRBJ1-4,many,TRBV5-1,-
CASSLELGGYTF,TGTGCCAGCAGCTTAGAGCTCGGTGGCTACACCTTC,TRBJ1-2,many,TRBV13,-